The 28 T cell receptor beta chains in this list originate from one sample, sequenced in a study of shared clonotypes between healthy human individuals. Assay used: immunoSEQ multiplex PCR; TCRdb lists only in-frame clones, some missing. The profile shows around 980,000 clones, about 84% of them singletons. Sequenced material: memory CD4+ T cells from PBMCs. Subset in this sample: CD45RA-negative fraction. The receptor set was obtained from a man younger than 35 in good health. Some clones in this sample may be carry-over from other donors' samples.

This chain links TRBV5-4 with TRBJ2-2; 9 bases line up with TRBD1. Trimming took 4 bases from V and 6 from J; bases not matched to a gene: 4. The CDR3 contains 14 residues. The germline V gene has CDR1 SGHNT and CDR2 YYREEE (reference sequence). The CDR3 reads CASSQGQGAGELFF. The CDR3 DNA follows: TGTGCCAGCAGCCAGGGACAGGGCGCCGGGGAGCTGTTTTTT. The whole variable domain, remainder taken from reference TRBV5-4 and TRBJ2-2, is ETGVTQSPTHLIKTRGQQVTLRCSSQSGHNTVSWYQQALGQGPQFIFQYYREEENGRGNFPPRFSGLQFPNYSSELNVNALELDDSALYLCASSQGQGAGELFFGEGSRLTVL.

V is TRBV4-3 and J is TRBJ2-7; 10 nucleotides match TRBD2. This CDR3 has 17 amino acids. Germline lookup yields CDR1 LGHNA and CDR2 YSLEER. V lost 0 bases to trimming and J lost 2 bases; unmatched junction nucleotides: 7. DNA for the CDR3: TGCGCCAGCAGCCAAGAGGGGGGGACTAGCGCTCCCTACGAGCAGTACTTC. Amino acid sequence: CASSQEGGTSAPYEQYF.

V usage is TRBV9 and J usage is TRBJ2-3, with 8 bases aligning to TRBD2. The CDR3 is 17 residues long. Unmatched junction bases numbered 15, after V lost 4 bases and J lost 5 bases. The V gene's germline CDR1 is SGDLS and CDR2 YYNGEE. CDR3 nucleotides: TGTGCCAGCAGCAACCCATATAGCGGGAAAGGGGAAGATACGCAGTATTTT. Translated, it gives CASSNPYSGKGEDTQYF.

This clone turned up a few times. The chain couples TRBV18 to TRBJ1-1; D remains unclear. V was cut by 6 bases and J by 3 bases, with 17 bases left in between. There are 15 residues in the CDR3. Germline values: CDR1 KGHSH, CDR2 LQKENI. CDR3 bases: TGTGCCAGCTCCCAACATCAAAATGAGGACACTGAAGCTTTCTTT. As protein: CASSQHQNEDTEAFF.

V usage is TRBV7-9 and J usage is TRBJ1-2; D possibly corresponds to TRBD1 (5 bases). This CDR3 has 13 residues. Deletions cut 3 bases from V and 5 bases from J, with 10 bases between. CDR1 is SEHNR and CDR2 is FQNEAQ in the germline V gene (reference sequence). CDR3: CASSFGTEYGYTF. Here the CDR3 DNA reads TGTGCCAGCAGCTTTGGGACGGAGTATGGCTACACCTTC.

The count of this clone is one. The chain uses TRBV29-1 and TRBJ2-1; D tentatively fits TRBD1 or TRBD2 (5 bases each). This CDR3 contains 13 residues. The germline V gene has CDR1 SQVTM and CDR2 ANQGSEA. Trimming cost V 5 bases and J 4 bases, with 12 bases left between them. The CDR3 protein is CSVRWGSYNEQFF. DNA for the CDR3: TGCAGCGTTAGGTGGGGGAGTTACAATGAGCAGTTCTTC.

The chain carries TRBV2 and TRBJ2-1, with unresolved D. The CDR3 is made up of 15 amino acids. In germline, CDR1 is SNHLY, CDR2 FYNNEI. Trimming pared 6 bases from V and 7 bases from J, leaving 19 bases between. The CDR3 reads CASSVTGLSANEQFF. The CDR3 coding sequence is TGTGCCAGCAGCGTAACCGGGCTATCTGCGAATGAGCAGTTCTTC. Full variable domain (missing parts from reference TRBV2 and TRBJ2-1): EPEVTQTPSHQVTQMGQEVILRCVPISNHLYFYWYRQILGQKVEFLVSFYNNEISEKSEIFDDQFSVERPDGSNFTLKIRSTKLEDSAMYFCASSVTGLSANEQFFGPGTRLTVL.

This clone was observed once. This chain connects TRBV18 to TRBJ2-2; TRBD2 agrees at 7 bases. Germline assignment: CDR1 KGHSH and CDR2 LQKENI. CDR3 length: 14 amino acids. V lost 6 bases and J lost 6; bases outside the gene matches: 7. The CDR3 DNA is TGTGCCAGCTCCAGGGAGGGGCAGTCCGGGGAGCTGTTTTTT. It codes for CASSREGQSGELFF. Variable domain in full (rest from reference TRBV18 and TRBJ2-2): NAGVMQNPRHLVRRRGQEARLRCSPMKGHSHVYWYRQLPEEGLKFMVYLQKENIIDESGMPKERFSAEFPKEGPSILRIQQVVRGDSAAYFCASSREGQSGELFFGEGSRLTVL.

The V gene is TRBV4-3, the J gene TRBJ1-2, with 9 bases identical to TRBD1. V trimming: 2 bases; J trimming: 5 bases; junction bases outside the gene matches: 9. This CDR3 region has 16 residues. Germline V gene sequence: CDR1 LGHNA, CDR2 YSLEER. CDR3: CASSQLRTGVFYGYTF. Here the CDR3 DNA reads TGCGCCAGCAGCCAACTGAGGACAGGGGTTTTTTATGGCTACACCTTC.

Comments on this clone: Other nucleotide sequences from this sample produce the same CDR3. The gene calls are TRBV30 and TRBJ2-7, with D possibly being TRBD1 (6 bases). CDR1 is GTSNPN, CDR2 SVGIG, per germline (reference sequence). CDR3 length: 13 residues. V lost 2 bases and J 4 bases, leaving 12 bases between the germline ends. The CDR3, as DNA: TGTGCCTGGAGTCGGGGACACTCATACGAGCAGTACTTC. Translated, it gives CAWSRGHSYEQYF.

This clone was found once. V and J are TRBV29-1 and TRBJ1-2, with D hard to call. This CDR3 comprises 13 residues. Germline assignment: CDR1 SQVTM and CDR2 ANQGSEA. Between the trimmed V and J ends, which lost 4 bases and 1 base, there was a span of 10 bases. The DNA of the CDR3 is TGCAGCGTTGGGGGTAGAGGTAACTATGGCTACACCTTC. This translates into CSVGGRGNYGYTF.

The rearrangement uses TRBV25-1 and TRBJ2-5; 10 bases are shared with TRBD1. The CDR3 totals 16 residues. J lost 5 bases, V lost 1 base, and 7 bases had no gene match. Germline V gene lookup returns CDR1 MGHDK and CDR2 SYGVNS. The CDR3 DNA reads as TGTGCCAGCAGTGAATCAACCGGGACAGGGGCGGAGACCCAGTACTTC. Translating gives CASSESTGTGAETQYF.

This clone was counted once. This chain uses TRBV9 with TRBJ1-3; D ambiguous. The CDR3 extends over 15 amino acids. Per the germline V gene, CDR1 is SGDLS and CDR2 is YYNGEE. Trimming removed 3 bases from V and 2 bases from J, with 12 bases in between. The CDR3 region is CASSADGVTGNTIYF. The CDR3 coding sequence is TGTGCCAGCAGCGCGGACGGTGTGACTGGAAACACCATATATTTT.

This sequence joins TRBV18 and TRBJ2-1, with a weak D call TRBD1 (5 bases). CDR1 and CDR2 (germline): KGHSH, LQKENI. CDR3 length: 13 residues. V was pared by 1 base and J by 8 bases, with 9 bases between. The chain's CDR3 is CASSPLQGDEQFF. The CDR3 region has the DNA TGTGCCAGCTCACCACTCCAGGGCGATGAGCAGTTCTTC.

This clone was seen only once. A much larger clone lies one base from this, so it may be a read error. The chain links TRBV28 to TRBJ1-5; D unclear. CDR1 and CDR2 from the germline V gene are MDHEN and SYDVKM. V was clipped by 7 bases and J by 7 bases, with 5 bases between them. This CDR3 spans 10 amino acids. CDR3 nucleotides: TGTGCCAGCACCCTCCAGCCCCAGCATTTT. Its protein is CASTLQPQHF.

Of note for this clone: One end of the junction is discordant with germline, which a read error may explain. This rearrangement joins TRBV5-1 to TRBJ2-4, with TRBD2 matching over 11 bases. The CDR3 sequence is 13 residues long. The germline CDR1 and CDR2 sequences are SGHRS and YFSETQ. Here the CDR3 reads CASSLTLAGVPNF. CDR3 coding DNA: TGCGCCAGCAGCTTAACACTAGCGGGAGTCCCGAACTTC.

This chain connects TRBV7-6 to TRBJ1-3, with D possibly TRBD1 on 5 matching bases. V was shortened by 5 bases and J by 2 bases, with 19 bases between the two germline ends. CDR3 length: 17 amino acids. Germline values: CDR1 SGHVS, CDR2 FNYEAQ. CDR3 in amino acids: CASSPGGGQPPGNTIYF. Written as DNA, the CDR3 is TGTGCCAGCAGCCCCGGGGGTGGGCAGCCTCCTGGAAACACCATATATTTT.

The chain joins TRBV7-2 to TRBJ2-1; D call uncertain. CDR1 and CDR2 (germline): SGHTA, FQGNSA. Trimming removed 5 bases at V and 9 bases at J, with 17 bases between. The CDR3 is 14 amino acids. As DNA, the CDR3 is TGTGCCAGCAGCCACAAGCTCCTGTGGGCTGAGCAGTTCTTC. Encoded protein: CASSHKLLWAEQFF. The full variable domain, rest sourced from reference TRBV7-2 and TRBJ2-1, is GAGVSQSPSNKVTEKGKDVELRCDPISGHTALYWYRQSLGQGLEFLIYFQGNSAPDKSGLPSDRFSAERTGGSVSTLTIQRTQQEDSAVYLCASSHKLLWAEQFFGPGTRLTVL.

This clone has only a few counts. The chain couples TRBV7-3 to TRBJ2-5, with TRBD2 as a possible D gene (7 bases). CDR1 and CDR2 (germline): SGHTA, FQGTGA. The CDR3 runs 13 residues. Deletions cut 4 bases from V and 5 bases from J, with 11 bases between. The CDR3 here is CASSSGGRETQYF. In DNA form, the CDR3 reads TGTGCCAGCAGCTCCGGGGGGCGGGAGACCCAGTACTTC.

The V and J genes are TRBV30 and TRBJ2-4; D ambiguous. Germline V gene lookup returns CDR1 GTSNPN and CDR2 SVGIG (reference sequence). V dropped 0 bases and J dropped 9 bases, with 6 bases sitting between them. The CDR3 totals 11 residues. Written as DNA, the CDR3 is TGTGCCTGGAGTGTACGGTCCATTCAGTACTTC. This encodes CAWSVRSIQYF.

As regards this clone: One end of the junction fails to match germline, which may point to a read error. The CDR3: CASTLLYSGAHYEQYF. The CDR3 nucleotides read TGTGCCAGCACCTTACTATACTCGGGAGCCCACTACGAGCAGTACTTC. J is TRBJ2-7 and V is TRBV7-9, with a weak D call TRBD2 (6 bases). Germline V gives CDR1 SEHNR, CDR2 FQNEAQ (reference sequence). CDR3 size: 16 residues.

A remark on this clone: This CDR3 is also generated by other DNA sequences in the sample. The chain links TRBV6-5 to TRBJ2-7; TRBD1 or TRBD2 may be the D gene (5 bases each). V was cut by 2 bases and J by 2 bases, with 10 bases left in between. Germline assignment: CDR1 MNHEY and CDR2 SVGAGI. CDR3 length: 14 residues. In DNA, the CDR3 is TGTGCCAGCAGTTACCGGGACGGAACCTACGAGCAGTACTTC. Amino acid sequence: CASSYRDGTYEQYF.

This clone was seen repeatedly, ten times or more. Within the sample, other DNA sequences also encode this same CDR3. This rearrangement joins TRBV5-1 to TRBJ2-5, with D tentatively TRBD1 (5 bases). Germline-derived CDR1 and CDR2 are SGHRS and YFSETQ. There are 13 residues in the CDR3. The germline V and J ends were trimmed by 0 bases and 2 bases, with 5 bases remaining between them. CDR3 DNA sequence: TGCGCCAGCAGCTTGGAGGGGCAAGAGACCCAGTACTTC. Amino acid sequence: CASSLEGQETQYF. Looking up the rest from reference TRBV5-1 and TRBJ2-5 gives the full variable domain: KAGVTQTPRYLIKTRGQQVTLSCSPISGHRSVSWYQQTPGQGLQFLFEYFSETQRNKGNFPGRFSGRQFSNSRSEMNVSTLELGDSALYLCASSLEGQETQYFGPGTRLLVL.

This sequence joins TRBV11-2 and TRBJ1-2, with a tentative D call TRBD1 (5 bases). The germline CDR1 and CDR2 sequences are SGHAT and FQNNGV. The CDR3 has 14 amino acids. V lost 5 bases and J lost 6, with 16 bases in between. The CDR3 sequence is CASSPRAWGNGYTF. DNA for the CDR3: TGTGCCAGCAGCCCCCGGGCCTGGGGGAATGGCTACACCTTC.

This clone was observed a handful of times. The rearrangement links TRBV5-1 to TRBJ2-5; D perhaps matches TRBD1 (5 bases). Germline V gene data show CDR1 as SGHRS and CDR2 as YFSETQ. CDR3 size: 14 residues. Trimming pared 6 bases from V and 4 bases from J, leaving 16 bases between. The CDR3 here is CASTLGHQGETQYF. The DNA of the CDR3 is TGCGCCAGCACCCTGGGCCACCAGGGAGAGACCCAGTACTTC.

The CDR3 sequence is CASSLRSGLSGYTF. CDR3 in DNA: TGTGCCAGCAGCTTGCGATCCGGGTTGAGTGGCTACACCTTC. The chain joins TRBV5-6 to TRBJ1-2; D gene ambiguous. This CDR3 is 14 amino acids long. V lost 1 base to trimming and J lost 7 bases, with 14 bases between them. Germline V gene sequence: CDR1 SGHDT, CDR2 YYEEEE.

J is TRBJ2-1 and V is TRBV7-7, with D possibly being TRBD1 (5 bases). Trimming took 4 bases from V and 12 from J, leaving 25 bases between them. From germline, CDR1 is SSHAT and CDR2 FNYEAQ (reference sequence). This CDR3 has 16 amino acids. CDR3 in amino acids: CASSSRIGVGNTRQFF. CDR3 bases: TGTGCCAGCAGCTCACGAATAGGGGTAGGGAACACAAGGCAGTTCTTC. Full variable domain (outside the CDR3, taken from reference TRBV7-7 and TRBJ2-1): GAGVSQSPRYKVTKRGQDVTLRCDPISSHATLYWYQQALGQGPEFLTYFNYEAQPDKSGLPSDRFSAERPEGSISTLTIQRTEQRDSAMYRCASSSRIGVGNTRQFFGPGTRLTVL.

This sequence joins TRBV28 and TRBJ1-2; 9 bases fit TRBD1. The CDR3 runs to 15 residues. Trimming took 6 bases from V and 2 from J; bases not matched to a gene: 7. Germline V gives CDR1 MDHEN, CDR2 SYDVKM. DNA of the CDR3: TGTGCCAGCAGGCAACCGGGACAGGGAAACTATGGCTACACCTTC. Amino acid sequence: CASRQPGQGNYGYTF.